The present TCR beta chain was sequenced within a study of CD8+ T cells in alopecia areata. The sample's treatment: oral pan-JAK inhibitor, 5-10 mg twice daily. Trimming cost V 3 bases and J 6 bases; bases outside gene matches: 9. The CDR3 sequence is 16 residues long. Germline values: CDR1 LNHNV, CDR2 YYDKDF (reference sequence). Reverse transcribed after extraction, RNA yielded cDNA as the sequencing template. Method: immunoSEQ multiplex PCR; TCRdb's copy keeps in-frame clones and lacks some. Seen here are about 140,000 clones, 86% observed once, and the top ten hold about 12%. The V and J genes are TRBV15 and TRBJ2-7; 12 nucleotides line up with TRBD1. This receptor was taken from a human donor with alopecia areata. The starting material was CD8+ T cells sorted from blood, obtained at week 4, from a patient treated with tofacitinib. The CDR3 loop reads CATSSNPGQGAGEQYF. CDR3 nucleotides: TGTGCCACCAGCAGCAATCCGGGACAGGGGGCAGGCGAGCAGTACTTC.